The 20 T cell receptor beta chains reported below all come from one sample, sequenced in a study of technical replicates of blood from a few donors (dated by TCRdb to 2015 to 2018). Library prep was done by the immunoSEQ multiplex PCR assay. TCRdb mirrors the immuneACCESS table, restricted to in-frame sequences. Some clones are absent from its copies; in checked studies, under half trace to an unresolved V gene, and the reason for the others is unknown. The sample table records 55,000 to 75,000 clones; 70% to 90% of these occur just once. In total, the top ten clones hold roughly 5% of the sample. Sequenced material: PBMCs. These receptors originate from a human donor in good health. Some clones in this sample may be carry-over from other donors' samples.

The J gene is TRBJ2-7, the V gene TRBV18, with a weak D call TRBD1 (6 bases). Trimming removed 0 bases from V and 4 bases from J, with 13 bases in between. The CDR3 contains 15 residues. Germline loops: CDR1 KGHSH, CDR2 LQKENI. The CDR3 is CASSPPVARGYEQYF. In nucleotides, the CDR3 is TGTGCCAGCTCACCACCGGTGGCCAGGGGTTACGAGCAGTACTTC.

The J gene is TRBJ2-1, the V gene TRBV5-4, with 8 bases that match TRBD2. The CDR3 length is 18 residues. The V gene end was trimmed by 3 bases and the J gene end by 4 bases; junction bases not matched to a gene: 15. CDR1 and CDR2 from the germline V gene are SGHNT and YYREEE (reference sequence). The CDR3 loop is CASSSPPNRPSGYNEQFF. The CDR3 nucleotides are TGTGCCAGCAGCTCCCCACCCAACCGGCCTAGCGGGTACAATGAGCAGTTCTTC.

The chain employs TRBV4-1 and TRBJ2-1; a weak D match, TRBD2 (7 bases). From germline, CDR1 is MGHRA and CDR2 YSYEKL. This CDR3 is built from 18 residues. The germline V and J ends were trimmed by 2 bases and 6 bases, with 23 bases remaining between them. As DNA, the CDR3 is TGCGCCAGCAGCCAATCGATTAGTGGTCTTGGGGGGGCCAATGAGCAGTTCTTC. Its protein product is CASSQSISGLGGANEQFF.

This clone was seen once. The genes are TRBV9 and TRBJ2-3; D perhaps matches TRBD1 (5 bases). Looked up from germline, CDR1 is SGDLS and CDR2 is YYNGEE. The CDR3 consists of 15 residues. The V gene lost 2 bases and the J gene lost 1 base, with 11 bases spanning the gap. In DNA form, the CDR3 reads TGTGCCAGCAGCGTTGCGTGGGGCGGCACAGATACGCAGTATTTT. Amino acid sequence: CASSVAWGGTDTQYF.

J is TRBJ2-3 and V is TRBV7-9, with 9 nucleotides matching TRBD1. Per the germline V gene, CDR1 is SEHNR and CDR2 is FQNEAQ (reference sequence). V shed 5 bases and J 3 bases; nucleotides not matched to a gene: 9. This CDR3 has 16 residues. CDR3 nucleotide sequence: TGTGCCAGCAGCCCTGCCGGGACAGGGTGGACAGATACGCAGTATTTT. It yields the protein CASSPAGTGWTDTQYF.

The chain couples TRBV4-1 to TRBJ2-1, with 8 bases matching TRBD2. V was clipped by 3 bases and J by 6 bases; unmatched bases: 7. This CDR3 is 15 amino acids long. Germline CDR1 and CDR2: MGHRA and YSYEKL. The CDR3 is CASSHGLARSNEQFF. In DNA form, the CDR3 reads TGCGCCAGCAGCCATGGACTAGCCCGTTCCAATGAGCAGTTCTTC.

The chain uses TRBV4-3 and TRBJ1-1; D uncertain. The CDR3 extends over 13 amino acids. Germline V CDR1 and CDR2: LGHNA, YSLEER. V dropped 5 bases and J dropped 5 bases, with 12 bases sitting between them. CDR3 sequence: CASSRQLRTEAFF. For the CDR3, the DNA is TGCGCCAGCAGCAGGCAGCTGCGGACTGAAGCTTTCTTT.

This clone came up a few times. The V and J genes are TRBV6-1 and TRBJ1-4, with 7 bases aligning to TRBD1. The V gene's germline CDR1 is MNHNS and CDR2 SASEGT. Unmatched junction bases numbered 6, after V lost 9 bases and J lost 5 bases. The CDR3 spans 13 residues. For the CDR3, the DNA is TGTGCCAGTAAGGACAGGAACAATGAAAAACTGTTTTTT. It codes for CASKDRNNEKLFF.

The rearrangement joins TRBV2 to TRBJ1-5; possible D gene TRBD1, 5 bases. V was clipped by 6 bases and J by 7 bases, with 16 bases between them. The CDR3 runs to 14 residues. Germline V gives CDR1 SNHLY, CDR2 FYNNEI. The CDR3 DNA reads TGTGCCAGCAGCGCGGACACTTCGCGACAGCCCCAGCATTTT. This codes for CASSADTSRQPQHF.

The chain links TRBV2 to TRBJ2-7, with D tentatively TRBD1 (7 bases). Germline CDR1 is SNHLY and CDR2 is FYNNEI. This CDR3 spans 18 amino acids. V lost 0 bases, J lost 2 bases, and 20 bases lay in between. This CDR3 reads CASSEATGRQGNPYEQYF. The CDR3 nucleotides read TGTGCCAGCAGTGAAGCTACCGGGAGACAGGGCAATCCCTACGAGCAGTACTTC.

The J gene is TRBJ2-7, the V gene TRBV4-3; D is possibly TRBD1 (6 bases). V dropped 0 bases and J dropped 4 bases, with 13 bases sitting between them. The CDR3 contains 15 residues. CDR1 is LGHNA and CDR2 is YSLEER in the germline V gene. For the CDR3, the DNA is TGCGCCAGCAGCCAAGACCAGGACAGAAGATACGAGCAGTACTTC. It translates to CASSQDQDRRYEQYF.

This rearrangement joins TRBV12-5 to TRBJ2-1, with 7 positions matching TRBD2. V lost 5 bases to trimming and J lost 1 base; unmatched junction nucleotides: 17. This CDR3 comprises 19 residues. The germline V gene encodes CDR1 LGHNT and CDR2 FRNRAP. The CDR3 DNA follows: TGTGCTAGTGGTAAGACTCCCCCTCGGGCGGGAGAGTCCTACAATGAGCAGTTCTTC. Protein: CASGKTPPRAGESYNEQFF.

This chain joins TRBV11-2 and TRBJ1-2; tentatively, D is TRBD1 (5 bases). Germline CDR1 and CDR2: SGHAT and FQNNGV. The CDR3 is 13 amino acids. Trimming pared 1 base from V and 2 bases from J, leaving 5 bases between. Written as DNA, the CDR3 is TGTGCCAGCAGCTTAGGACAGAACTATGGCTACACCTTC. It specifies CASSLGQNYGYTF.

The V gene is TRBV18, the J gene TRBJ1-2; TRBD1 agrees at 7 bases. The V gene's germline CDR1 is KGHSH and CDR2 LQKENI. V was clipped by 6 bases and J by 7 bases; unmatched bases: 8. This CDR3 has 13 residues. CDR3 region: CASSLDRVTGYTF. In DNA form, the CDR3 reads TGTGCCAGCTCTCTAGACAGGGTGACTGGCTACACCTTC. The full variable domain, rest sourced from reference TRBV18 and TRBJ1-2, is NAGVMQNPRHLVRRRGQEARLRCSPMKGHSHVYWYRQLPEEGLKFMVYLQKENIIDESGMPKERFSAEFPKEGPSILRIQQVVRGDSAAYFCASSLDRVTGYTFGSGTRLTVV.

This chain connects TRBV30 to TRBJ2-2; the match to TRBD1 covers 9 bases. The J segment lost 7 bases and the V segment lost 3 bases, leaving 12 bases of the junction unmatched. CDR3 length: 16 residues. Germline assignment: CDR1 GTSNPN and CDR2 SVGIG (reference sequence). The CDR3 sequence is CAWRSPTGQGGGELFF. In DNA, the CDR3 is TGTGCCTGGAGGTCCCCCACGGGACAGGGCGGCGGGGAGCTGTTTTTT. Variable domain in full (rest from reference TRBV30 and TRBJ2-2): SQTIHQWPATLVQPVGSPLSLECTVEGTSNPNLYWYRQAAGRGLQLLFYSVGIGQISSEVPQNLSASRPQDRQFILSSKKLLLSDSGFYLCAWRSPTGQGGGELFFGEGSRLTVL.

The rearrangement uses TRBV9 and TRBJ2-7; possible D gene TRBD1, 5 bases. CDR3 size: 12 residues. Germline lookup yields CDR1 SGDLS and CDR2 YYNGEE. Trimming cost V 3 bases and J 6 bases, with 10 bases left between them. The chain's CDR3 is CASSGTGPEQYF. The CDR3 DNA follows: TGTGCCAGCAGCGGAACAGGACCCGAGCAGTACTTC.

The V and J genes are TRBV5-5 and TRBJ2-3, with TRBD2 matching over 12 bases. Trimming took 1 base from V and 3 from J; bases not matched to a gene: 9. The CDR3 has 18 amino acids. Per germline, CDR1 SGHKS and CDR2 YYEKEE (reference sequence). CDR3 nucleotides: TGTGCCAGCAGCTTGCCCTCACAACTAGCGGGAGGAACAGATACGCAGTATTTT. Protein product: CASSLPSQLAGGTDTQYF.

V gene TRBV4-2 combines with J gene TRBJ2-4; perhaps TRBD1 as D (6 bases). V was clipped by 0 bases and J by 4 bases, with 13 bases between them. Germline lookup yields CDR1 LGHNA and CDR2 YNFKEQ. This CDR3 is 16 amino acids long. The CDR3 sequence: CASSQEVGDKKNIQYF. CDR3 coding DNA: TGTGCCAGCAGCCAAGAGGTGGGGGACAAAAAAAACATTCAGTACTTC.

The chain carries TRBV5-1 and TRBJ2-7; 7 nucleotides match TRBD1. The ends lost 4 bases at V and 2 bases at J; junction bases unmatched: 6. CDR3 size: 14 residues. Germline CDR1 and CDR2: SGHRS and YFSETQ. The CDR3, as DNA: TGCGCCAGCAGCACTGACAGGGCTGCCTACGAGCAGTACTTC. This translates into CASSTDRAAYEQYF.

This clone appeared a single time. The V gene is TRBV19, the J gene TRBJ2-1; possible D gene TRBD2, 5 bases. This CDR3 is 11 amino acids long. Germline V CDR1 and CDR2: LNHDA, SQIVND (reference sequence). Trimming took 7 bases from V and 10 from J, leaving 11 bases between them. CDR3 DNA sequence: TGTGCCAGTAAGAGGGCGGGCGAGCAGTTCTTC. It is translated as CASKRAGEQFF.